This passage covers 22 T cell receptor beta chains from one sample sequenced in a study of blood T cell repertoires in COVID-19. The table came from immunoSEQ multiplex PCR; TCRdb's copy has only in-frame clones and leaves some out. Of 310,000 or so clones in the sample, 70% to 90% are singletons; the top ten hold more than 3%. Sequencing was carried out using peripheral blood. The receptors were sampled from a woman in her forties or fifties with active or convalescent COVID-19.

This clone has only one observation. This chain uses TRBV7-3 with TRBJ2-1, with a tentative D call TRBD1 (6 bases). Germline V CDR1 and CDR2: SGHTA, FQGTGA. With 5 bases removed from V and 0 bases from J, the gap between germline ends came to 29 bases. The CDR3 runs 21 residues. CDR3 DNA: TGTGCCAGCAGCCTAGAAGGCGGCGCAGGGACAAAGTTTAGCTCCTACAATGAGCAGTTCTTC. It yields the protein CASSLEGGAGTKFSSYNEQFF.

The V and J genes are TRBV7-2 and TRBJ2-2, with D possibly matching TRBD2 (6 bases). The length of the CDR3 is 15 residues. Trimming took 5 bases from V and 7 from J, leaving 17 bases between them. The V gene's germline CDR1 is SGHTA and CDR2 FQGNSA. DNA for the CDR3: TGTGCCAGCAGCCGGGACTCCTCCGTGAGCGGGGAGCTGTTTTTT. Amino acids: CASSRDSSVSGELFF.

This chain joins TRBV6-5 and TRBJ1-1, with 7 bases aligning to TRBD1. The J segment lost 5 bases and the V segment lost 6 bases, leaving 6 bases of the junction unmatched. The CDR3 contains 13 residues. CDR1 is MNHEY, CDR2 SVGAGI, per germline. CDR3 nucleotide sequence: TGTGCCAGCAGACAGGGGTTAGCGACTGAAGCTTTCTTT. Its protein product is CASRQGLATEAFF.

The chain joins TRBV27 to TRBJ1-5; D is unclear. CDR1 and CDR2 (germline): MNHEY, SMNVEV (reference sequence). V dropped 3 bases and J dropped 1 base, with 10 bases sitting between them. There are 15 residues in the CDR3. The CDR3 loop reads CASSFYGRSNQPQHF. The CDR3 nucleotides read TGTGCCAGCAGTTTTTATGGCAGAAGCAATCAGCCCCAGCATTTT.

The chain recombines TRBV30 with TRBJ1-4; TRBD1 aligns across 8 bases. Germline CDR1 reads GTSNPN; CDR2 reads SVGIG (reference sequence). This CDR3 has 13 amino acids. The V gene end was trimmed by 3 bases and the J gene end by 7 bases; junction bases not matched to a gene: 4. CDR3 residues: CAWSDRGAEKLFF. The CDR3, as DNA: TGTGCCTGGAGCGACAGGGGAGCTGAAAAACTGTTTTTT.

A few counts support this clone. J is TRBJ2-2 and V is TRBV19; maybe TRBD1 (6 bases). The germline V gene has CDR1 LNHDA and CDR2 SQIVND (reference sequence). This CDR3 has 17 amino acids. Trimming removed 4 bases at V and 1 base at J, with 16 bases between. The CDR3, as DNA: TGTGCCAGTAGTACCTTTCGCGACAGGCGGAACACCGGGGAGCTGTTTTTT. Protein product: CASSTFRDRRNTGELFF.

The chain combines TRBV28 with TRBJ2-2; D remains unclear. Germline-derived CDR1 and CDR2 are MDHEN and SYDVKM. Trimming pared 7 bases from V and 3 bases from J, leaving 6 bases between. The CDR3 extends over 12 amino acids. CDR3 nucleotides: TGTGCCAGCAACCCGGACACCGGGGAGCTGTTTTTT. Translated, it gives CASNPDTGELFF.

The V and J genes are TRBV6-2 or TRBV6-3 and TRBJ1-3; 11 bases map to TRBD1. The trim removed 6 bases at V and 5 bases at J, leaving 12 bases unmatched. CDR1 is MNHEY, CDR2 SVGEGT, per germline. The CDR3 spans 17 residues. CDR3: CASSRIGTGGKRNTIYF. The CDR3 coding sequence is TGTGCCAGCAGCCGCATCGGGACAGGGGGAAAGCGAAACACCATATATTTT.

This clone was detected once. The gene calls are TRBV6-5 and TRBJ1-1, with D unresolved. The CDR3 is made up of 14 amino acids. Germline lookup yields CDR1 MNHEY and CDR2 SVGAGI. Trimming pared 8 bases from V and 1 base from J, leaving 14 bases between. The CDR3 DNA reads as TGTGCCAGCGGGAGGGCTTTTCGGAACACTGAAGCTTTCTTT. It encodes CASGRAFRNTEAFF.

This chain connects TRBV6-6 to TRBJ1-2; TRBD1 is a possible D gene (6 bases). Germline assignment: CDR1 MNHNY and CDR2 SVGAGI (reference sequence). V lost 6 bases and J lost 2, with 10 bases in between. This CDR3 spans 13 amino acids. This CDR3 is CASSNDRNYGYTF. The CDR3 DNA reads as TGTGCCAGCAGCAATGACAGGAACTATGGCTACACCTTC.

J is TRBJ1-1 and V is TRBV7-9; D might be TRBD1 (5 bases). CDR1 and CDR2 (germline): SEHNR, FQNEAQ (reference sequence). V lost 1 base and J 1 base, leaving 10 bases between the germline ends. CDR3 length equals 15 residues. The CDR3 loop reads CASSLDGGANTEAFF. In DNA form, the CDR3 reads TGTGCCAGCAGCTTAGACGGGGGAGCGAACACTGAAGCTTTCTTT. The full variable domain, its missing parts supplied by reference TRBV7-9 and TRBJ1-1, is DTGVSQNPRHKITKRGQNVTFRCDPISEHNRLYWYRQTLGQGPEFLTYFQNEAQLEKSRLLSDRFSAERPKGSFSTLEIQRTEQGDSAMYLCASSLDGGANTEAFFGQGTRLTVV.

The V and J genes are TRBV7-2 and TRBJ1-1; TRBD1 aligns across 11 bases. J gave up 8 bases and V 3 bases, and 2 bases lay outside the gene matches. This CDR3 is built from 13 residues. CDR1 SGHTA and CDR2 FQGNSA come from the germline V gene. CDR3 in amino acids: CASSLGTGGEAFF. The CDR3 coding sequence is TGTGCCAGCAGCTTGGGGACAGGGGGAGAAGCTTTCTTT.

Here the CDR3 reads CASSLGASGLYEQYF. CDR3 sequence (DNA): TGCGCCAGCAGCTTGGGTGCTAGCGGCCTTTACGAGCAGTACTTC. V usage is TRBV5-1 and J usage is TRBJ2-7; the match to TRBD2 covers 7 bases. Trimming cost V 0 bases and J 4 bases; bases outside gene matches: 7. CDR1 and CDR2 (germline): SGHRS, YFSETQ. The CDR3 has 15 residues.

The chain uses TRBV10-2 and TRBJ2-7, with 9 bases fitting TRBD2. The J segment lost 3 bases and the V segment lost 4 bases, leaving 10 bases of the junction unmatched. There are 16 residues in the CDR3. CDR1 is WSHSY, CDR2 SAAADI, per germline. CDR3 nucleotides: TGCGCCAGCAGTGGGCTGATGCGGGAGGGCAACTACGAGCAGTACTTC. It encodes CASSGLMREGNYEQYF.

This chain connects TRBV4-1 to TRBJ2-2, with D tentatively TRBD2 (6 bases). Germline-derived CDR1 and CDR2 are MGHRA and YSYEKL. The CDR3 has 15 residues. The ends were cut back, 0 bases at V and 6 bases at J, with 11 bases in the middle. CDR3 in DNA: TGCGCCAGCAGCCAAGAGGGGGGTGTGGCCGGGGAGCTGTTTTTT. This encodes CASSQEGGVAGELFF.

The chain is built from TRBV28 and TRBJ1-4, with no clear D. The length of the CDR3 is 14 residues. V was pared by 3 bases and J by 0 bases, with 5 bases between. Germline values: CDR1 MDHEN, CDR2 SYDVKM. CDR3 sequence (DNA): TGTGCCAGCAGTTTGTGGCCAACTAATGAAAAACTGTTTTTT. Its protein product is CASSLWPTNEKLFF.

The gene calls are TRBV11-2 and TRBJ1-1; TRBD1 agrees at 10 bases. Germline CDR1 is SGHAT and CDR2 is FQNNGV. The CDR3 runs to 18 residues. The trim removed 6 bases at V and 0 bases at J, leaving 13 bases unmatched. Here the CDR3 DNA reads TGTGCCAGCAGAAGAGACAGGGGGCGCGAGGCAGTGAACACTGAAGCTTTCTTT. It yields the protein CASRRDRGREAVNTEAFF.

V is TRBV16 and J is TRBJ2-7; D ambiguous. The V and J ends lost 1 base and 2 bases respectively, with 9 bases between them. Per germline, CDR1 KGHSY and CDR2 FQNENV. This CDR3 contains 14 residues. CDR3 DNA sequence: TGTGCCAGCAGCCAATACGAGGCCGCCTACGAGCAGTACTTC. This encodes CASSQYEAAYEQYF.

The V gene is TRBV27, the J gene TRBJ2-1; 7 nucleotides agree with TRBD1. This CDR3 has 16 amino acids. The trim removed 2 bases at V and 2 bases at J, leaving 6 bases unmatched. Germline CDR1 reads MNHEY; CDR2 reads SMNVEV (reference sequence). The CDR3 nucleotides are TGTGCCAGCAGTTTAGCGGGCAGGGGGACCTACAATGAGCAGTTCTTC. This sequence encodes CASSLAGRGTYNEQFF.

The chain uses TRBV28 and TRBJ2-7, with D unclear. Germline V lookup: CDR1 MDHEN, CDR2 SYDVKM. V gave up 5 bases and J gave up 7 bases, with 12 bases separating them. This CDR3 has 12 amino acids. DNA of the CDR3: TGTGCCAGCAGTGCCCTCCTTGAGGAGCAGTACTTC. It yields the protein CASSALLEEQYF.

As regards this clone: The germline gene is not matched at one end of the junction; a read error may be the cause. The gene calls are TRBV2 and TRBJ1-5; 8 nucleotides match TRBD1. The CDR3 is made up of 16 amino acids. The germline V gene has CDR1 SNHLY and CDR2 FYNNEI. The CDR3 DNA reads as TGTGCCAGCAGTGAAAGTACAGGGGGTAGCGATCAGCCCCAGCATTTT. It is translated as CASSESTGGSDQPQHF.

CDR3 in amino acids: CAAAGDQETQYF. The CDR3 DNA is TGTGCCGCAGCGGGGGACCAAGAGACCCAGTACTTC. J is TRBJ2-5 and V is TRBV30; 8 positions match TRBD2. CDR3 length equals 12 residues. Germline lookup yields CDR1 GTSNPN and CDR2 SVGIG (reference sequence). V lost 8 bases, J lost 0 bases, and 2 bases stayed unmatched.